The TCR beta chain under discussion was sequenced for a study of radiotherapy plus CTLA-4 blockade in lung cancer. Study background: The study recorded objective responses in about 20% of patients and disease control in about 30%.

Concerning this clone itself: The antigen is not known.

Focal radiation plus CTLA-4 blockade with ipilimumab was administered to patients who had chemo-refractory metastatic non-small-cell lung cancer. General observations from the study: Interferon-beta, together with early blood T cell clone dynamics, reportedly best predicted response. Clones of tumor-derived TCRs expanded in blood after radiotherapy plus ipilimumab.

TCRdb's table, derived via immunoSEQ multiplex PCR, lists solely in-frame clones and lacks some. The data hold just over 60,000 clones, with approximately 77% observed a single time. This TCR was recovered from a human donor with non-small cell lung cancer who had a complete response to radiotherapy plus ipilimumab. This material consisted of peripheral blood, taken from a patient treated with radiotherapy plus ipilimumab.

The chain's CDR3 is CSAQGTGGYTF. In DNA form, the CDR3 reads TGCAGTGCTCAGGGGACGGGTGGCTACACCTTC. The chain links TRBV20-1 to TRBJ1-2; tentative D call: TRBD1 (6 bases). Germline CDR1 is DFQATT and CDR2 is SNEGSKA (reference sequence). The CDR3 has 11 amino acids. Trimming stripped 5 bases from V and 7 bases from J, with 11 bases between.